The T cell receptor (beta chain) described here comes from a study of regulatory T cells in long-lasting Graves disease. This clonotype was counted at least ten times. The CDR3 sequence is 13 residues long. The germline CDR1 and CDR2 sequences are MNHNS and SASEGT. V was cut by 5 bases and J by 2 bases, with 9 bases left in between. The sample's time point: newly diagnosed GD, antithyroid drugs for less than 3 months. TCR sequences were obtained from RNA taken from PBMCs. Through Arm-PCR of CDR3 regions and iRepertoire HTBI primers, TCR beta libraries were built. TCRdb used MiXCR to reprocess the multiplex PCR reads, holding one entry per CDR3 protein. The top ten hold about 20% of the sample, which has 360,000 or so distinct CDR3 sequences, approximately 12% seen once. The data also belong to a second study, concerning T cells in Graves' hyperthyroidism and ophthalmopathy. From that second work: Hyperthyroidism was newly diagnosed in patients aged 18 to 65 (duration under 2 months). Diagnostic decisions used clinical symptoms, serum thyroxine and TRAb, thyroid ultrasound and orbital computed tomography.

This clonotype was sampled from a woman between 18 and 29 years old with Graves disease. The chain joins TRBV6-1 to TRBJ1-1; no reliable D call. Sequenced here: peripheral blood mononuclear cells (PBMCs), sampled at new diagnosis, from a patient treated with antithyroid drugs. The CDR3 region has the DNA TGTGCCAGCAGTACTTTGGCAAACACTGAAGCTTTCTTT. Encoded protein: CASSTLANTEAFF.